The next 2 T cell receptor beta chains were all read from a single sample in a study of control samples from healthy donors and cancer patients. Sequencing was performed with immunoSEQ multiplex PCR; in TCRdb, only in-frame clones are kept and a portion is missing. Of under 150,000 clones detected, 80% to 95% appear once; the ten largest clones hold 10% to 12%. Sequenced input: blood. The source of these receptors is a man aged 25-45 years in good health.

A word on this clone: Distinct nucleotide sequences in the sample also encode this CDR3. The V and J genes are TRBV6-5 and TRBJ1-1; D is unresolved. V was clipped by 4 bases and J by 4 bases, with 10 bases between them. The CDR3 runs to 13 residues. The germline gives CDR1 MNHEY, CDR2 SVGAGI. The CDR3 DNA is TGTGCCAGCAGTTGGAACCGCGGCACTGAAGCTTTCTTT. Amino acid sequence: CASSWNRGTEAFF.

This chain links TRBV7-6 with TRBJ2-7; D remains ambiguous. In germline, CDR1 is SGHVS, CDR2 FNYEAQ. V was cut by 1 base and J by 2 bases, with 12 bases left in between. The CDR3 loop spans 15 amino acids. The CDR3 loop is CASSLVAGNTYEQYF. The CDR3 DNA sequence: TGTGCCAGCAGCTTAGTCGCCGGCAACACCTACGAGCAGTACTTC. The variable domain in full, with the rest retrieved from reference TRBV7-6 and TRBJ2-7, is GAGVSQSPRYKVTKRGQDVALRCDPISGHVSLYWYRQALGQGPEFLTYFNYEAQQDKSGLPNDRFSAERPEGSISTLTIQRTEQRDSAMYRCASSLVAGNTYEQYFGPGTRLTVT.